This T cell receptor (beta chain) was documented in a study of cytotoxic CD8 clonotypes in ibrutinib-treated CLL. Study-level points and caveats: A difference in sampling times existed between sustained-remission and progressing patients. A rise in clonality was seen at ibrutinib response, and a fall back toward baseline was seen at progression. Public clonotypes, rarely seen, contracted or held steady on treatment.

Regarding this clone: Its specificity is not known.

Deep sequencing aimed at 1 in 200,000 to 1 in 1 million T cells' resolution. Data came from immunoSEQ multiplex PCR; TCRdb stores just in-frame clones and leaves some out. The sample lists over 95,000 clones; approximately 58% were seen once. The germline V gene encodes CDR1 SGDLS and CDR2 YYNGEE. The CDR3 sequence is 16 residues long. The junction had 18 bases not matched to a gene; V was cut back by 4 bases and J by 10 bases. Here the sequenced sample was PBMCs, taken after 24 months of ibrutinib treatment. This sequence joins TRBV9 and TRBJ2-3, with TRBD2 matching over 7 bases. The receptor comes from a human donor with chronic lymphocytic leukemia. The CDR3 bases are TGTGCCAGCAGCCCGCGGTTAGGGACTAATTCGTTGGCGCAGTATTTT. Protein product: CASSPRLGTNSLAQYF.